This entry is about one T cell receptor (beta chain). Of the isolated RNA, all was reverse transcribed, and so the sequenced material was expressed TCRB transcripts. Clones were read by immunoSEQ multiplex PCR, and TCRdb kept only the in-frame ones, dropping some. The sample has around 200,000 clones, about 13% seen once; the top ten hold 0.6% to 0.8%. The source of the sample is a study of beta chain features in type 1 diabetes. About the research overall: The study examined around 99,000,000 sorted cells across all samples.

The V and J ends lost 10 bases and 1 base, in that order; junction bases with no gene match: 5. The CDR3 spans 14 residues. The germline gives CDR1 LNHDA, CDR2 SQIVND (reference sequence). Sequenced sample: central memory CD4+ T cells from blood. The chain recombines TRBV19 with TRBJ2-2, with 8 bases identical to TRBD1. This clonotype originated in a woman aged 18-29 years in good health. The DNA for the CDR3 is TGTGCCACGAAAGGACAGGGGAACACCGGGGAGCTGTTTTTT. Amino acid sequence: CATKGQGNTGELFF.